These 5 T cell receptor beta chains originate from one sample sequenced in a study of technical replicates of blood from four donors. Only in-frame clones appear in the TCRdb table, and some are missing; sequencing was by immunoSEQ multiplex PCR. The sample lists approximately 100,000 clones, 90% to 96% occurring once. The specimen sequenced was T cells isolated from PBMCs. The receptors stem from a human donor in good health.

The rearrangement joins TRBV28 to TRBJ1-1, with 8 bases fitting TRBD1. J gave up 5 bases and V 6 bases, and 2 bases lay outside the gene matches. CDR1 is MDHEN and CDR2 is SYDVKM in the germline V gene. The CDR3 totals 12 residues. CDR3 bases: TGTGCCAGCAGATGGACAGGGACTGAAGCTTTCTTT. It codes for CASRWTGTEAFF.

V gene TRBV25-1 combines with J gene TRBJ2-2, with 11 bases fitting TRBD1. V lost 6 bases, J lost 6 bases, and 6 bases stayed unmatched. The CDR3 extends over 15 amino acids. Germline V CDR1 and CDR2: MGHDK, SYGVNS. The CDR3 here is CASSARDRGSGELFF. CDR3 coding DNA: TGTGCCAGCAGCGCCCGGGACAGGGGGTCCGGGGAGCTGTTTTTT.

The gene calls are TRBV6-5 and TRBJ1-4; no reliable D call. This CDR3 region has 14 residues. Germline V gene lookup returns CDR1 MNHEY and CDR2 SVGAGI. V gave up 2 bases and J gave up 7 bases, with 11 bases separating them. The CDR3: CASSYLPPTEKLFF. The CDR3 bases are TGTGCCAGCAGTTACCTTCCCCCTACTGAAAAACTGTTTTTT.

Written as DNA, the CDR3 is TGTGCCAGCGGCGCGGGCAATGAGCAGTTCTTC. It encodes CASGAGNEQFF. The chain employs TRBV7-9 and TRBJ2-1; maybe TRBD2 (5 bases). Germline V gene data show CDR1 as SEHNR and CDR2 as FQNEAQ (reference sequence). The germline V and J ends were trimmed by 8 bases and 6 bases, with 8 bases remaining between them. This CDR3 has 11 amino acids. The whole variable domain, filled in from reference TRBV7-9 and TRBJ2-1, reads DTGVSQNPRHKITKRGQNVTFRCDPISEHNRLYWYRQTLGQGPEFLTYFQNEAQLEKSRLLSDRFSAERPKGSFSTLEIQRTEQGDSAMYLCASGAGNEQFFGPGTRLTVL.

V usage is TRBV11-2 and J usage is TRBJ2-7; 8 bases are shared with TRBD2. There are 19 residues in the CDR3. The germline gives CDR1 SGHAT, CDR2 FQNNGV. V dropped 1 base and J dropped 5; count of bases not matched to a gene: 19. This chain's CDR3 is CASSLGSLQGSGRIHEQYF. CDR3 in DNA: TGTGCCAGCAGCTTAGGGTCCTTACAAGGAAGCGGGAGAATCCACGAGCAGTACTTC.